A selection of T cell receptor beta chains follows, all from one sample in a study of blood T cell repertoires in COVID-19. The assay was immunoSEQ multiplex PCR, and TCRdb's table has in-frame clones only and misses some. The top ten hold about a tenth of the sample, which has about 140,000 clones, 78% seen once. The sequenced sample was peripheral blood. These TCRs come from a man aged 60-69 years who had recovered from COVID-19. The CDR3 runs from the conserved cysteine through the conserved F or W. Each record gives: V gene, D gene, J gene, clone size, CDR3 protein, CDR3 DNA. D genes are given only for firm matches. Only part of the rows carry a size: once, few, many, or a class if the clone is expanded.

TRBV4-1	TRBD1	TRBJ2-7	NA	CASSQGVTGPSEQYF	TGCGCCAGCAGCCAAGGAGTGACAGGGCCCTCCGAGCAGTACTTC
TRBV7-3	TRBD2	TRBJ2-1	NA	CASSTSGGASEQFF	TGTGCCAGCAGCACTAGCGGGGGGGCCAGTGAGCAGTTCTTC
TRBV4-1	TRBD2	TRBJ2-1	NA	CASSQEMAGGTSGRFF	TGCGCCAGCAGCCAAGAAATGGCCGGCGGGACTAGCGGGAGGTTCTTC
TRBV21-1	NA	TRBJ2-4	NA	CASSKDYSAGAAKNIQYF	TGTGCCAGCAGCAAAGATTACTCGGCGGGTGCTGCCAAAAACATTCAGTACTTC
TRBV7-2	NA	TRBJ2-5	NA	CASSQRVSQYF	TGTGCCAGCAGCCAACGAGTCTCCCAGTACTTC
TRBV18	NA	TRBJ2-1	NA	CASSPFTDNEQFF	TGTGCCAGCTCACCATTTACGGACAATGAGCAGTTCTTC
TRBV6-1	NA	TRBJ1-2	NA	CASSEARGGYGYTF	TGTGCCAGCAGTGAAGCAAGGGGAGGCTATGGCTACACCTTC
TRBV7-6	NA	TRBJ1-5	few	CASSAPGLNQPQHF	TGTGCCAGCAGCGCCCCAGGTCTCAATCAGCCCCAGCATTTT
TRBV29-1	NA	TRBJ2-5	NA	CSARPHYGETQYF	TGCAGCGCCAGACCCCACTACGGGGAGACCCAGTACTTC
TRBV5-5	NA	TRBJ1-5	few	CASSLGAGEDQPQHF	TGTGCCAGCAGCTTGGGGGCCGGGGAGGATCAGCCCCAGCATTTT
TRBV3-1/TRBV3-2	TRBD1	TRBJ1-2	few	CASSQDNRGDYGYTF	TGTGCCAGCAGCCAAGATAACAGGGGGGACTATGGCTACACCTTC
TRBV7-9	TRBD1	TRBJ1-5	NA	CASSPGTGTFNQPQHF	TGTGCCAGCAGCCCCGGGACAGGGACGTTTAATCAGCCCCAGCATTTT